This T cell receptor beta chain derives from a study of T cell repertoires in cytomegalovirus infection. About the research overall: HLA-B-restricted CMV epitopes that are well studied, plus recently identified HLA-C-restricted ones, were used by the study.

Trimming took off 4 bases at V and 2 bases at J, with 14 bases between the two ends. The CDR3 is 15 residues long. The germline CDR1 and CDR2 sequences are MNHNS and SASEGT. Study results and caveats: Clonotypes of TCR beta that were HLA-C-restricted and CMV-specific dominated the ex vivo response.

TCRdb passed the reads through MiXCR, listing each CDR3 protein once. This sample carries 650,000 to 850,000 distinct CDR3 sequences, 25% to 35% of them seen once, and the ten largest clones take about 12%. Worth noting for this clonotype: Its antigen is undetermined.

The chain links TRBV6-1 to TRBJ2-5; D is possibly TRBD1 (6 bases). The sample here was cultured CD8+ T cells from PBMCs, taken from culture after CMV antigen stimulation. The TCR originated in a human donor in good health (CMV status not recorded). Some clones in this sample may be carry-over from other donors' samples. CDR3 region: CASSGIGQLQETQYF. The CDR3 DNA follows: TGTGCCAGCAGTGGGATTGGACAGCTTCAAGAGACCCAGTACTTC.